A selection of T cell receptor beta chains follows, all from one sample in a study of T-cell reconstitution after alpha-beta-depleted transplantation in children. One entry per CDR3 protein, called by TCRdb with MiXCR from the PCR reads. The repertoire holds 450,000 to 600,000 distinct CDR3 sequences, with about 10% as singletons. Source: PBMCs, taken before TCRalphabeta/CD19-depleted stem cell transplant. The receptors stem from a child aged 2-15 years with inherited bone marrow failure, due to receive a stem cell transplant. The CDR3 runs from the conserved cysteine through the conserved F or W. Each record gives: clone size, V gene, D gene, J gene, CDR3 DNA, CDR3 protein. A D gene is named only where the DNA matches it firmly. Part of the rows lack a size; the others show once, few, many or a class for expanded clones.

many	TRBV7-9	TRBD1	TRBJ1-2	TGTGCCAGCAGCTTAGAGAACAGGGGGTATGGCTACACCTTC	CASSLENRGYGYTF
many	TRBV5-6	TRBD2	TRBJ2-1	TGTGCCAGCACACTCATCTTTGGGACTAGCGCCTACAATGAGCAGTTCTTC	CASTLIFGTSAYNEQFF
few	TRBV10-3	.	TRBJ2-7	TGTGCCATCAGTGAGTCCCCAGGGAAGTACGAGCAGTACTTC	CAISESPGKYEQYF
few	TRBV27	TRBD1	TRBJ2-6	TGTGCCAGCAGTTTATGGGGACAGGGGTCTGGGGCCAACGTCCTGACTTTC	CASSLWGQGSGANVLTF
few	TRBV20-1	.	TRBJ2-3	TGCAGTGCTAGAGTCGGCACAGATACGCAGTATTTT	CSARVGTDTQYF
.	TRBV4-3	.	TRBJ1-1	TGCGCCAGCAGCCAGGCGGGCTGGTACACTGAAGCTTTCTTT	CASSQAGWYTEAFF
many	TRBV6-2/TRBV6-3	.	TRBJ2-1	TGTGCCAGCAGTTACTCGATGGGGATGCAGTTCTTC	CASSYSMGMQFF
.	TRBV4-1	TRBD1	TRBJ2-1	TGCGCCAGCAGCCAAAGGCTTCCGGGACAGGGGGTTTTCGAGCAGTTCTTC	CASSQRLPGQGVFEQFF
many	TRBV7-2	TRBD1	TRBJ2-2	TGTGCCAGCAGCAGGGACAGATTCACCGGGGAGCTGTTTTTT	CASSRDRFTGELFF
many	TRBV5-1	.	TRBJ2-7	TGCGCCAGCAGCTTGGTACAGGGCTCACCCTACGAGCAGTACTTC	CASSLVQGSPYEQYF